This TCR beta chain is from a study of blood T cell repertoires in COVID-19. Background on the study: Italy, Spain and the United States were the sources of the convalescent and acute COVID-19 samples. The analysed material was cDNA or gDNA that came from T cells, B-cell-depleted T cells, or PBMCs.

Sequencing was performed with immunoSEQ multiplex PCR; in TCRdb, only in-frame clones are kept and a portion is missing. The sample includes around 120,000 clones, under 85% of them seen just once. The CDR3 spans 13 residues. CDR1 is SEHNR, CDR2 FQNEAQ, per germline (reference sequence). V shed 5 bases and J shed 5 bases, with 12 bases lying between them. The sequence derives from a man in his forties with active or convalescent COVID-19. Sequences were obtained from peripheral blood. V gene TRBV7-9 combines with J gene TRBJ1-2; D ambiguous. CDR3 in amino acids: CASSAELPYGYTF. DNA for the CDR3: TGTGCCAGCAGCGCGGAGTTACCTTATGGCTACACCTTC.